A selection of T cell receptor beta chains follows, all from one sample in a study of T-cell reconstitution after alpha-beta-depleted transplantation in children. A single record per CDR3 protein comes from TCRdb applying MiXCR to the PCR reads. The table lists some 520,000 distinct CDR3 sequences, roughly 33% of them singletons. Sequencing was performed on PBMCs from the stem cell graft donor, taken from the stem cell graft. The receptors stem from a human donor who donated a stem cell graft to a child with aplastic anemia. CDR3s include the opening cysteine and the closing phenylalanine or tryptophan. Fields, in order: CDR3 protein, CDR3 DNA, V gene, clone size, D gene, J gene. D genes are given only for firm matches. Some rows mark clone size as missing; the rest say once, few, many or name a class of expanded clone.

CDR3: CSVAGLNTEAFF
DNA: TGCAGCGTGGCAGGGCTGAACACTGAAGCTTTCTTT
V: TRBV29-1
size: few
D: .
J: TRBJ1-1

CDR3: CASRRRDGQETQYF
DNA: TGTGCCAGCAGAAGACGGGACGGCCAAGAGACCCAGTACTTC
V: TRBV12-3/TRBV12-4
size: .
D: .
J: TRBJ2-5

CDR3: CSVAQDFGGEQFF
DNA: TGCAGCGTTGCTCAGGACTTCGGCGGTGAGCAGTTCTTC
V: TRBV29-1
size: few
D: .
J: TRBJ2-1

CDR3: CSAGLADRNEQFF
DNA: TGCAGCGCCGGACTAGCGGACCGCAATGAGCAGTTCTTC
V: TRBV29-1
size: .
D: TRBD2
J: TRBJ2-1

CDR3: CASSEWKVGRYGYTF
DNA: TGTGCCAGCAGTGAATGGAAAGTGGGGCGCTATGGCTACACCTTC
V: TRBV25-1
size: few
D: .
J: TRBJ1-2

CDR3: CASSPSLAESSYNEQFF
DNA: TGTGCCAGCAGCCCTTCACTAGCGGAGAGCTCCTACAATGAGCAGTTCTTC
V: TRBV7-9
size: .
D: TRBD2
J: TRBJ2-1

CDR3: CSAQRAGIGETQYF
DNA: TGCAGTGCACAGAGAGCGGGAATAGGGGAGACCCAGTACTTC
V: TRBV20-1
size: many
D: TRBD2
J: TRBJ2-5

CDR3: CASSPGTYSNQPQHF
DNA: TGTGCCAGCAGCCCGGGGACCTATAGCAATCAGCCCCAGCATTTT
V: TRBV6-5
size: few
D: .
J: TRBJ1-5

CDR3: CSARLAGGSSYEQYF
DNA: TGCAGTGCTAGACTGGCAGGGGGTAGCTCCTACGAGCAGTACTTC
V: TRBV20-1
size: few
D: TRBD1
J: TRBJ2-7

CDR3: CASSLGRGLQTQYF
DNA: TGTGCCAGCAGCTTAGGGCGGGGCCTCCAGACCCAGTACTTC
V: TRBV7-2
size: .
D: .
J: TRBJ2-5

CDR3: CASSSGTASWGANVLTF
DNA: TGCGCCAGCAGCTCAGGGACAGCCTCTTGGGGGGCCAACGTCCTGACTTTC
V: TRBV5-1
size: few
D: TRBD1
J: TRBJ2-6

CDR3: CASSYCGGQGTQYF
DNA: TGTGCCAGCAGTTACTGTGGGGGGCAGGGGACCCAGTACTTC
V: TRBV6-2/TRBV6-3
size: .
D: .
J: TRBJ2-5

CDR3: CASIPSLPPYEQYF
DNA: TGTGCCAGCATCCCCTCCCTTCCCCCCTACGAGCAGTACTTC
V: TRBV12-3/TRBV12-4
size: .
D: .
J: TRBJ2-7

CDR3: CASSRPGVTNTEAFF
DNA: TGTGCCAGCAGCCGCCCGGGGGTGACGAACACTGAAGCTTTCTTT
V: TRBV5-5
size: .
D: .
J: TRBJ1-1

CDR3: CSARDQTAANLNQPQHF
DNA: TGCAGTGCTAGAGATCAGACGGCGGCAAACCTCAATCAGCCCCAGCATTTT
V: TRBV20-1
size: .
D: .
J: TRBJ1-5

CDR3: CASSSWDFKNEQFF
DNA: TGTGCCAGCAGTTCTTGGGACTTTAAGAATGAGCAGTTCTTC
V: TRBV12-3/TRBV12-4
size: .
D: .
J: TRBJ2-1

CDR3: CASWAAGELFF
DNA: TGTGCCAGCTGGGCCGCCGGGGAGCTGTTTTTT
V: TRBV12-3/TRBV12-4
size: .
D: .
J: TRBJ2-2

CDR3: CASSPRDLRGYTF
DNA: TGTGCCAGCAGCCCTCGGGACCTCCGAGGCTACACCTTC
V: TRBV11-1
size: .
D: .
J: TRBJ1-2

CDR3: CATSSGGSGNTIYF
DNA: TGTGCCACCAGCTCAGGGGGCTCTGGAAACACCATATATTTT
V: TRBV15
size: .
D: TRBD1
J: TRBJ1-3

CDR3: CASSPTGVFNEKLFF
DNA: TGCGCCAGCAGCCCTACGGGGGTCTTTAATGAAAAACTGTTTTTT
V: TRBV5-1
size: few
D: .
J: TRBJ1-4

CDR3: CASSPDRGPQPQHF
DNA: TGTGCCAGCTCCCCGGACAGGGGGCCGCAGCCCCAGCATTTT
V: TRBV18
size: .
D: TRBD1
J: TRBJ1-5

CDR3: CASSARVLPYGYTF
DNA: TGTGCCAGCAGTGCCAGGGTCTTGCCTTATGGCTACACCTTC
V: TRBV6-1
size: few
D: .
J: TRBJ1-2

CDR3: CSVVSLEAFF
DNA: TGCAGCGTTGTGTCACTTGAAGCTTTCTTT
V: TRBV29-1
size: few
D: .
J: TRBJ1-1

CDR3: CASSFTGGEETQYF
DNA: TGTGCCAGCAGCTTTACAGGGGGCGAAGAGACCCAGTACTTC
V: TRBV7-2
size: few
D: TRBD1
J: TRBJ2-5

CDR3: CASNEGGRYGYTF
DNA: TGTGCCAGCAATGAAGGGGGAAGATATGGCTACACCTTC
V: TRBV28
size: .
D: .
J: TRBJ1-2

CDR3: CSVRVRANEQFF
DNA: TGCAGCGTTCGAGTCAGGGCCAATGAGCAGTTCTTC
V: TRBV29-1
size: .
D: .
J: TRBJ2-1

CDR3: CASSHAPFGRGSGNTIYF
DNA: TGCGCCAGCAGCCATGCCCCCTTCGGGAGGGGCTCTGGAAACACCATATATTTT
V: TRBV4-1
size: few
D: .
J: TRBJ1-3

CDR3: CASSLDWGQGAGYTF
DNA: TGTGCCAGCAGCTTAGATTGGGGACAGGGGGCTGGCTACACCTTC
V: TRBV7-2
size: .
D: TRBD1
J: TRBJ1-2

CDR3: CSARGYPGLVGNEQFF
DNA: TGCAGTGCTAGAGGGTACCCGGGACTAGTCGGGAATGAGCAGTTCTTC
V: TRBV20-1
size: .
D: TRBD2
J: TRBJ2-1

CDR3: CASRPTAQAYEQYF
DNA: TGTGCCAGCAGACCGACAGCGCAAGCCTACGAGCAGTACTTC
V: TRBV28
size: .
D: .
J: TRBJ2-7

CDR3: CASSLLSANTEAFF
DNA: TGTGCCAGCAGCCTCCTCTCGGCTAACACTGAAGCTTTCTTT
V: TRBV27
size: few
D: .
J: TRBJ1-1

CDR3: CSARTSGSVYEQYF
DNA: TGCAGTGCTAGGACTAGCGGCTCGGTCTACGAGCAGTACTTC
V: TRBV20-1
size: few
D: TRBD2
J: TRBJ2-7